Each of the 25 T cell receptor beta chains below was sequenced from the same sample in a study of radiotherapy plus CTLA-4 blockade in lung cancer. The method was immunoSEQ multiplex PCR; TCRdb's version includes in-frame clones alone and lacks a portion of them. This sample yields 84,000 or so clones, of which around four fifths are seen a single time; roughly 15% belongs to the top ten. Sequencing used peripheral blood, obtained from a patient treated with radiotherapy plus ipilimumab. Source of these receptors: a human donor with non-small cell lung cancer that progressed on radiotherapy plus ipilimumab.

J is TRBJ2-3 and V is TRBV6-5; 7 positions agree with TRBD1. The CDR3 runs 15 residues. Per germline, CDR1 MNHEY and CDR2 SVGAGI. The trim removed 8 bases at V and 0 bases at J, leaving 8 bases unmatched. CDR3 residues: CASRRTGISTDTQYF. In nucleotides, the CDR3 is TGTGCCAGCCGTCGGACAGGTATAAGCACAGATACGCAGTATTTT.

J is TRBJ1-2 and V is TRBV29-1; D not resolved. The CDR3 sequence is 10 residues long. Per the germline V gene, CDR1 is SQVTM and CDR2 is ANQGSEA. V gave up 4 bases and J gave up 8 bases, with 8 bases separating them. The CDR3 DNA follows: TGCAGCGTTGTCGGCGACGGCTACACCTTC. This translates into CSVVGDGYTF.

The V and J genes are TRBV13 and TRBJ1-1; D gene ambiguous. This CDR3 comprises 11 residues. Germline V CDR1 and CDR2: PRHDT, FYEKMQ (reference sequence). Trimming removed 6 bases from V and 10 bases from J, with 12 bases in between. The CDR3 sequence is CASRTSGVAFF. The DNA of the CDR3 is TGTGCCAGCAGGACGTCTGGGGTAGCTTTCTTT.

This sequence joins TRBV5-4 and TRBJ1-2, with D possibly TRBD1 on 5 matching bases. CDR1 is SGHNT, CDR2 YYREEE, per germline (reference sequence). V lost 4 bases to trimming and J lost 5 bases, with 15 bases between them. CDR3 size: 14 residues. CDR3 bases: TGTGCCAGCAGCCCCGCCCAGGGTGGGTATGGCTACACCTTC. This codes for CASSPAQGGYGYTF.

CDR3 in DNA: TGTGCCAGCAGCCCCACAGTGGGCTATGGCTACACCTTC. Encoded protein: CASSPTVGYGYTF. The V and J genes are TRBV6-5 and TRBJ1-2; D is unclear. The CDR3 spans 13 residues. V lost 6 bases and J lost 4, with 12 bases in between. Germline V gene lookup returns CDR1 MNHEY and CDR2 SVGAGI.

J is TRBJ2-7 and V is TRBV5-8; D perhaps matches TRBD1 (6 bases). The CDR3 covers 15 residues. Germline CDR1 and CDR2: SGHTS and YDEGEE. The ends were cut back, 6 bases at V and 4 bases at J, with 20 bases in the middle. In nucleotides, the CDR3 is TGTGCCAGCACCACCCCGTTACAGGGATTGTACGAGCAGTACTTC. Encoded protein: CASTTPLQGLYEQYF.

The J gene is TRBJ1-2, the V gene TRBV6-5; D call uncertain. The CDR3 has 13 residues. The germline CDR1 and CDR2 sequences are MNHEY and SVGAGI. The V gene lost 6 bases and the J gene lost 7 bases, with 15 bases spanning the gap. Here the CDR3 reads CASSVQEIGGYTF. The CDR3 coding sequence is TGTGCCAGCAGCGTCCAGGAAATAGGTGGCTACACCTTC.

CDR3: CATSRDRDLLNTIYF. DNA of the CDR3: TGTGCCACCAGCAGAGACCGGGACCTGCTAAACACCATATATTTT. V usage is TRBV15 and J usage is TRBJ1-3; possible D gene TRBD1, 5 bases. With 0 bases removed from V and 6 bases from J, the gap between germline ends came to 12 bases. The length of the CDR3 is 15 residues. Germline-derived CDR1 and CDR2 are LNHNV and YYDKDF (reference sequence).

The CDR3 loop reads CASSRRSGETQYF. As DNA, the CDR3 is TGTGCCAGCAGTCGCAGGTCTGGGGAGACCCAGTACTTC. The chain couples TRBV25-1 to TRBJ2-5; D is unclear. The CDR3 covers 13 residues. Trimming left V 5 bases short and J 5 bases short, with 12 bases between. The V gene's germline CDR1 is MGHDK and CDR2 SYGVNS.

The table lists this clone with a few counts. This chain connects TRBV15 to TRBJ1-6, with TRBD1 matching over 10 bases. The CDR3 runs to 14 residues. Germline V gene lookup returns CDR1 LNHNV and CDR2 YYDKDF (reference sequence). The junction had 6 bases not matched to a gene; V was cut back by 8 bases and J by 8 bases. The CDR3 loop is CATRPDRGYSPLHF. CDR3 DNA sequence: TGTGCCACCCGACCGGACAGGGGGTATTCACCCCTCCACTTT.

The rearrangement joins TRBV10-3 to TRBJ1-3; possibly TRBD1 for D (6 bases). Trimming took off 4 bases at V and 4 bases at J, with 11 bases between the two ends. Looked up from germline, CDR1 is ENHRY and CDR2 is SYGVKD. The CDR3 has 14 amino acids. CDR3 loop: CAISVGGLGNTIYF. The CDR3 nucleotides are TGTGCCATCAGTGTAGGGGGGCTCGGAAACACCATATATTTT.

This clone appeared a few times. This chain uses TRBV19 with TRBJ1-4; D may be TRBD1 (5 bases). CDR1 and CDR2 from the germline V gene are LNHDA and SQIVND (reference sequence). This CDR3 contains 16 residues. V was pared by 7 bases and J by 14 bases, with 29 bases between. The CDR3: CASKGQGGNGGKGLFF. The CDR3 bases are TGTGCCAGTAAGGGGCAGGGAGGAAATGGAGGAAAAGGGCTGTTTTTT.

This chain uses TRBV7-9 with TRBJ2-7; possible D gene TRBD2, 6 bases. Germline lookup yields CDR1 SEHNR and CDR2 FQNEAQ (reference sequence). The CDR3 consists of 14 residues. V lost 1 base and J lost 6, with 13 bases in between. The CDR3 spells CASSLDAWRGEQYF. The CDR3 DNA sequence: TGTGCCAGCAGCTTAGATGCCTGGCGGGGCGAGCAGTACTTC.

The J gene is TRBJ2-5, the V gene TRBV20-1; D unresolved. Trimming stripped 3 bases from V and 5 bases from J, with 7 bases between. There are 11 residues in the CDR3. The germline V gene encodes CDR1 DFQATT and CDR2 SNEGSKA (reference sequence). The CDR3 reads CSASDLETQYF. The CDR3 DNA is TGCAGTGCTAGCGACCTGGAGACCCAGTACTTC.

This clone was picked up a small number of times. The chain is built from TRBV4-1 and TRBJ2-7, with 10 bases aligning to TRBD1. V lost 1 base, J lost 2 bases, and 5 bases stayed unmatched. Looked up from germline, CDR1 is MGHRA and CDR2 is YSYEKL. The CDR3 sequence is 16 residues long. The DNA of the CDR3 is TGCGCCAGCAGCCAAGGCCCGGGACAGGGGACCTACGAGCAGTACTTC. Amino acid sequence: CASSQGPGQGTYEQYF.

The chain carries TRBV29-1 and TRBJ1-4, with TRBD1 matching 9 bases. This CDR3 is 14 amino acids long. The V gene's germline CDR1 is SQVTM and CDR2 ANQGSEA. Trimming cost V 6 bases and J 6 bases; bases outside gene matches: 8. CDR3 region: CSVAPGQGDEKLFF. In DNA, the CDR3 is TGCAGCGTGGCCCCGGGACAGGGTGATGAAAAACTGTTTTTT.

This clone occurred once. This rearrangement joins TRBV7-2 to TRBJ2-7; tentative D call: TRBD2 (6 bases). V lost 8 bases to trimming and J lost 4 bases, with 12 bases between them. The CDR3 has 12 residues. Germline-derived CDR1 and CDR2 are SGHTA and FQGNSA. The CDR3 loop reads CASRGNSYEQYF. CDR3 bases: TGTGCCAGCCGGGGGAACTCTTACGAGCAGTACTTC.

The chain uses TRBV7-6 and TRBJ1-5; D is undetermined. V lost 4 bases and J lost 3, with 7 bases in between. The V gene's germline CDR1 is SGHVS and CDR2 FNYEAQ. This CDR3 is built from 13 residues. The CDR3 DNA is TGTGCCAGCAGCTCGGTACCCAATCAGCCCCAGCATTTT. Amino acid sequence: CASSSVPNQPQHF.

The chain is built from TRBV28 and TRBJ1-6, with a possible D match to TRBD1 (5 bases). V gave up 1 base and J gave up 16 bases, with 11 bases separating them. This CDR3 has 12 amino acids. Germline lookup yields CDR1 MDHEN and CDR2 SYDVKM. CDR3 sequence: CASSLSGRALHF. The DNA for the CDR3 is TGTGCCAGCAGTTTATCGGGCAGGGCGCTCCACTTT.

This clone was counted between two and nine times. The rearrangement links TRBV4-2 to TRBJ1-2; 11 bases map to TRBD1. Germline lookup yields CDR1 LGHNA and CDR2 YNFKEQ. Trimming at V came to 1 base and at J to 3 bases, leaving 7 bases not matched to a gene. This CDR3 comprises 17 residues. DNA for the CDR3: TGTGCCAGCAGCCAAGCCCCGGGACAGGGGGTAGACTATGGCTACACCTTC. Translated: CASSQAPGQGVDYGYTF.

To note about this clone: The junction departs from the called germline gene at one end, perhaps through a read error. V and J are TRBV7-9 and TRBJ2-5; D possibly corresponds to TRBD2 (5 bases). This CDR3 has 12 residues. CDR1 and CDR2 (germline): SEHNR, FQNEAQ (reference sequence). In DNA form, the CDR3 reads TGTGCCGGCAGAGGGCCCCAAGAGACCCAGTACTTC. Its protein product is CAGRGPQETQYF.

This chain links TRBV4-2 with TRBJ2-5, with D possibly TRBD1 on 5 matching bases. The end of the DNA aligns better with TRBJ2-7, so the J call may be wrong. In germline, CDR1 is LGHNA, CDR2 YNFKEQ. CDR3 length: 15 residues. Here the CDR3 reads CASSQDTTVSYEQYF. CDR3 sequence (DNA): TGTGCCAGCAGCCAAGACACGACAGTCTCCTACGAGCAGTACTTC.

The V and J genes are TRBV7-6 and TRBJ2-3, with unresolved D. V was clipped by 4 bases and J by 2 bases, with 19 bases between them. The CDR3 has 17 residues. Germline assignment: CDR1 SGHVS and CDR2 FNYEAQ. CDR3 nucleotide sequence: TGTGCCAGCAGCTCCCATGTTGGCACTACCTACACAGATACGCAGTATTTT. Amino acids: CASSSHVGTTYTDTQYF.

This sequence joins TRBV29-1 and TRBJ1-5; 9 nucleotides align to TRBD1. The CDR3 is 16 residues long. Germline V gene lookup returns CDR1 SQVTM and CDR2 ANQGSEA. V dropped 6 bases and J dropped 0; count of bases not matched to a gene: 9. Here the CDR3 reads CSVSGQGEYSNQPQHF. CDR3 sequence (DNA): TGCAGCGTATCGGGACAGGGAGAATATAGCAATCAGCCCCAGCATTTT.

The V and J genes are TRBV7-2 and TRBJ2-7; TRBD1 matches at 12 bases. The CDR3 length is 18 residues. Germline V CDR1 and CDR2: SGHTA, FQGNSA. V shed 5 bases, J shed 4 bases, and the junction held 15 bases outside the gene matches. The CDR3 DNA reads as TGTGCCAGCAGCCTAGGGTTGAGGGGGACAGGGGGCATGTACGAGCAGTACTTC. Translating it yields CASSLGLRGTGGMYEQYF.